This T cell receptor beta chain stems from a study of T cells in women clearing cervical HPV infection. The wider study: Case blood drawn at lesion detection; control blood after infection cleared. Study outcomes and limitations: CIN3+ cases had significantly higher TCR richness than controls; evenness did not differ. Richness plus V gene abundances separated cases from controls with AUC roughly 0.88.

Sequencing was performed with immunoSEQ multiplex PCR; in TCRdb, only in-frame clones are kept and a portion is missing. Recorded for this sample: 30,000 to 35,000 clones. Trimming took 1 base from V and 4 from J, leaving 13 bases between them. This CDR3 has 15 residues. Germline V gene lookup returns CDR1 LNHDA and CDR2 SQIVND (reference sequence). Details on this clone: Its cognate antigen is unknown. The read finishes 3 residues shy of the CDR3 end, and the germline J gene is used to complete it.

This rearrangement joins TRBV19 to TRBJ1-2; D perhaps matches TRBD1 (5 bases). The clonotype comes from a woman between 18 and 69 years old with a cervical HPV16 infection that either progressed to CIN3+ or cleared (not recorded which). Sample: blood buffy coat. The CDR3 region is CASSIGDSRTYGYTF. Incomplete CDR3 DNA: TGTGCCAGTAGTATAGGAGACAGCAGAACCTATGGC. The complete variable domain, with remaining parts taken from reference TRBV19 and TRBJ1-2, reads DGGITQSPKYLFRKEGQNVTLSCEQNLNHDAMYWYRQDPGQGLRLIYYSQIVNDFQKGDIAEGYSVSREKKESFPLTVTSAQKNPTAFYLCASSIGDSRTYGYTFGSGTRLTVV.